This TCR beta chain was observed in a study of CD8 T cells in Susac syndrome. With random hexamers, roughly 0.45 to 1 ug RNA was reverse transcribed. One entry per CDR3 protein, called by TCRdb with MiXCR from the immunoSEQ multiplex PCR reads. The sample lists 150,000 to 200,000 distinct CDR3 sequences, about 91% occurring once. The V end lost 8 bases, the J end lost 6 bases, and 16 bases lay between the germline ends. The CDR3 is 14 amino acids. Germline V gene lookup returns CDR1 MNHNS and CDR2 SASEGT. TEMRA cells were FACS-enriched, and CD8+ and CD4+ T cells were isolated negatively. The receptor was derived from a human donor with Susac syndrome. Sample: CD4+ T cells from PBMCs. The rearrangement uses TRBV6-1 and TRBJ2-2, with D perhaps matching TRBD2 (5 bases). The CDR3 DNA reads TGTGCCAGCCGCGATCTAGCCGTGGCCGGGGAGCTGTTTTTT. Protein: CASRDLAVAGELFF.